This TCR beta chain was captured in a study of Graves' ophthalmopathy and Graves' hyperthyroidism (dated by TCRdb to 2017 to 2018). Background on the whole study: Hyperthyroidism was defined as stable when no progression to ophthalmopathy occurred within 18 months of follow-up. To tell Graves' ophthalmopathy apart from Graves' hyperthyroidism, and to predict which patients would progress to ophthalmopathy, the study relied on TCR beta repertoire signatures. In total, approximately 140 blood samples were TCR-sequenced: 40 to 45 ophthalmopathy, approximately 80 hyperthyroidism and some 17 hyperthyroidism-to-ophthalmopathy patients. To explore V-J signatures distinguishing ophthalmopathy from hyperthyroidism, a discovery set of about 99 patients (fewer than 45 ophthalmopathy, some 55 stable hyperthyroidism) was enrolled. An independent validation cohort was composed of about 20 hyperthyroidism patients and 17 patients who later progressed from hyperthyroidism to ophthalmopathy. T-cell repertoires of thyroid tissue and blood were compared in several hyperthyroidism patients. Following sample collection, hyperthyroidism patients were given methimazole at a starting dose of 30 mg daily, and ophthalmopathy patients were given high-dose intravenous methylprednisolone.

For repertoire sequencing, the TCR beta CDR3 regions were amplified from RNA transcripts. The first round was an RT-PCR using HTBI primers with the Qiagen OneStep RT-PCR kit, and this first round was followed by a second-round multiplex PCR, then size selection and purification. The libraries underwent paired-end sequencing with 100 bp reads on an Illumina HiSeq2000. The authors processed their data as follows. SOAPnuke was used to process the reads, removing any read that contained adapters or uncalled bases, had a mean Phred below 15, or lacked an exact match to the constant primer or identifier. COPE v1.2.5 was used to merge high-quality paired reads. Unique nucleotide sequences were defined as clonotypes and aligned to IMGT TRB V, D and J references using MiTCR v1.1. The analysis was limited to V-J combinations with a frequency above 0.0001, which together covered approximately 99% of the repertoires. For each V-J combination, a TCR clonal expansion and chaos score was defined as F50 clonal expansion divided by the chaos observed in the TCRdist matrix. Welch's t-statistics and random forest were used to narrow the features down to about a dozen V-J combinations, which were then fed into a naive Bayes classifier. Thyroid-blood repertoire similarity was quantified with the Morisita-Horn index. TCRdb reprocessed the public reads (quality trimming at Q25 with fastp, clone calling with MiXCR) and kept in-frame beta chains. Every CDR3 protein is listed once, alongside the most common genes and DNA of its rows. Clone size and V and J calls follow TCRdb, not the original study. Within this sample are about 590,000 distinct CDR3 sequences, with less than 45% of them counted one time only. Together, the top ten hold about 4.2% of the sample.

V has 0 bases trimmed and J has 5 bases trimmed; junction bases matching no gene number 2. The cysteine opens and the phenylalanine closes a CDR3 of 14 amino acids. The kept DNA is CDR3 alone, 42 bases in frame from the first base. Overall study outcomes, separate from this receptor: Most expanded thyroid clonotypes with frequency above 0.001 were also detected in blood, suggesting blood repertoires may reflect the thyroid immune response. In cross-validation, the 13-signature model distinguished ophthalmopathy from stable hyperthyroidism with nearly 90% sensitivity and roughly 84% specificity, while in the test set the corresponding values were about 79% and 69%. In validation, the model predicted ophthalmopathy progression with over 60% sensitivity and roughly 72% specificity; roughly eleven predicted patients were CT-confirmed with GO in a median of around 6 months. Sample size was not statistically predetermined, and group allocation was not concealed from the investigators.

As regards this clonotype: Its target antigen remains unknown. Within one base of it there is no much larger clone, and no base qualities were kept.

Hyperthyroidism patients were newly diagnosed, with disease duration under 2 months, and aged 18 to 65 years. Patients were excluded if they had other autoimmune diseases, uncontrolled infections, pregnancy or lactation. Clinical symptoms, serum thyroxine, TRAb, thyroid ultrasound and orbital computed tomography formed the basis of the diagnosis. Total RNA was extracted with Trizol reagent and quality-checked on an Agilent 2100 Bioanalyzer. The TCR comes from an adult man with Graves' hyperthyroidism. This chain joins TRBV12-3 or TRBV12-4 to TRBJ2-7, with 9 bases matching TRBD2. The material sequenced was peripheral blood or thyroid tissue (not recorded which). At the DNA level, the sequence is TGTGCCAGCAGTTTAGCTGCGGGAGGGAACGAGCAGTACTTC. Its translation is CASSLAAGGNEQYF.